Each of the 28 T cell receptor beta chains below was sequenced from the same sample in a study of blood T cell repertoires in COVID-19. The data were produced by immunoSEQ multiplex PCR, yet TCRdb's version contains in-frame clones alone and is incomplete. Among more than 100,000 clones, 90% were seen once, and the ten largest hold around 4%. Sequenced input: peripheral blood. The source of these receptors is a woman between 55 and 75 years old with COVID-19, enrolled during active disease.

The chain joins TRBV2 to TRBJ1-1, with a possible D match to TRBD1 (5 bases). The CDR3 extends over 15 amino acids. Between the trimmed V and J ends, which lost 6 bases and 1 base, there was a span of 15 bases. Germline lookup yields CDR1 SNHLY and CDR2 FYNNEI. This CDR3 reads CASRPRGSPNTEAFF. The CDR3 coding sequence is TGTGCCAGCAGACCCCGGGGGTCCCCGAACACTGAAGCTTTCTTT.

The gene calls are TRBV7-9 and TRBJ1-3; 7 nucleotides align to TRBD1. J gave up 2 bases and V 3 bases, and 1 base lay outside the gene matches. This CDR3 spans 14 amino acids. Looked up from germline, CDR1 is SEHNR and CDR2 is FQNEAQ (reference sequence). DNA for the CDR3: TGTGCCAGCAGCTTCCAGGGGGCTGGAAACACCATATATTTT. It translates to CASSFQGAGNTIYF.

This chain uses TRBV7-9 with TRBJ2-5; D is perhaps TRBD1 (5 bases). V was clipped by 1 base and J by 2 bases, with 11 bases between them. Germline V gene sequence: CDR1 SEHNR, CDR2 FQNEAQ (reference sequence). The CDR3 contains 15 residues. CDR3 amino acids: CASSLGGARQETQYF. The CDR3, as DNA: TGTGCCAGCAGCTTAGGTGGGGCCCGACAAGAGACCCAGTACTTC.

The chain is built from TRBV6-2 or TRBV6-3 and TRBJ2-6; TRBD1 matches 7 bases. The CDR3 runs 15 residues. In germline, CDR1 is MNHEY, CDR2 SVGEGT. J gave up 2 bases and V 3 bases, and 1 base lay outside the gene matches. The CDR3 bases are TGTGCCAGCAGTTATGACAGGGCTGGGGCCAACGTCCTGACTTTC. This translates into CASSYDRAGANVLTF.

This chain joins TRBV15 and TRBJ1-6, with D uncertain. Per germline, CDR1 LNHNV and CDR2 YYDKDF (reference sequence). This CDR3 contains 16 residues. V gave up 4 bases and J gave up 10 bases, with 20 bases separating them. In DNA form, the CDR3 reads TGTGCCACCAGCATCCTCCGGGATCCGGGGAGCTCACCCCTCCACTTT. Translated, it gives CATSILRDPGSSPLHF.

The V gene is TRBV9, the J gene TRBJ1-5; D unresolved. CDR3 length equals 12 residues. Germline V gives CDR1 SGDLS, CDR2 YYNGEE. V dropped 0 bases and J dropped 9 bases, with 7 bases sitting between them. The CDR3 protein is CASSVGIGPQHF. As DNA, the CDR3 is TGTGCCAGCAGCGTAGGAATCGGGCCCCAGCATTTT.

The V gene is TRBV19, the J gene TRBJ1-5; 7 bases align to TRBD1. From germline, CDR1 is LNHDA and CDR2 SQIVND (reference sequence). V lost 1 base to trimming and J lost 3 bases; unmatched junction nucleotides: 6. The CDR3 sequence is 16 residues long. The CDR3 protein is CASSIGVGQINQPQHF. The CDR3 bases are TGTGCCAGTAGTATAGGAGTGGGACAGATCAATCAGCCCCAGCATTTT.

This clone has a single count. This sequence joins TRBV7-2 and TRBJ1-4; D is ambiguous. With 1 base removed from V and 6 bases from J, the gap between germline ends came to 15 bases. The CDR3 consists of 16 residues. Germline-derived CDR1 and CDR2 are SGHTA and FQGNSA. This CDR3 is CASSLGPLGLDEKLFF. CDR3 DNA: TGTGCCAGCAGCTTAGGCCCCCTGGGCTTAGATGAAAAACTGTTTTTT.

V gene TRBV19 combines with J gene TRBJ1-2, with D maybe TRBD1 (6 bases). The V gene lost 0 bases and the J gene lost 6 bases, with 20 bases spanning the gap. The CDR3 spans 17 residues. CDR1 is LNHDA and CDR2 is SQIVND in the germline V gene (reference sequence). The CDR3 DNA is TGTGCCAGTAGTATAGATTGGGGGGGCTATCGGAACAATGGCTACACCTTC. Amino acid sequence: CASSIDWGGYRNNGYTF.

The rearrangement uses TRBV4-1 and TRBJ2-2; the match to TRBD2 covers 13 bases. CDR3 size: 15 residues. Germline trimming cut 8 bases from V and 5 bases from J; bases unmatched to any gene: 5. The germline CDR1 and CDR2 sequences are MGHRA and YSYEKL. Written as DNA, the CDR3 is TGCGCCAGCCGAGGGACTAGCGGGGATACCGGGGAGCTGTTTTTT. Translated, it gives CASRGTSGDTGELFF.

This clone came up once. V usage is TRBV12-3 or TRBV12-4 and J usage is TRBJ2-7, with D perhaps TRBD2 (5 bases). CDR3 length: 13 residues. Trimming removed 6 bases from V and 9 bases from J, with 18 bases in between. The CDR3 here is CASSEGPPSRQYF. CDR3 DNA: TGTGCCAGCAGCGAGGGCCCCCCTAGTAGGCAGTACTTC.

The CDR3 sequence is CASSPDNNQPQHF. The CDR3 DNA sequence: TGTGCCAGCAGCCCCGACAACAATCAGCCCCAGCATTTT. The chain uses TRBV5-5 and TRBJ1-5; D remains unclear. Trimming left V 4 bases short and J 3 bases short, with 8 bases between. Germline V gene data show CDR1 as SGHKS and CDR2 as YYEKEE (reference sequence). The CDR3 has 13 residues.

V gene TRBV5-1 combines with J gene TRBJ2-5; D is ambiguous. Trimming took 4 bases from V and 10 from J, leaving 17 bases between them. Germline loops: CDR1 SGHRS, CDR2 YFSETQ. This CDR3 has 13 residues. CDR3 loop: CASSPGSYEDQYF. In DNA, the CDR3 is TGCGCCAGCAGCCCTGGATCTTATGAGGACCAGTACTTC.

This clone has only one observation. The rearrangement uses TRBV19 and TRBJ1-4; D is unresolved. The germline CDR1 and CDR2 sequences are LNHDA and SQIVND (reference sequence). This CDR3 region has 13 residues. Trimming removed 7 bases from V and 5 bases from J, with 11 bases in between. Here the CDR3 reads CASNPGLNEKLFF. DNA for the CDR3: TGTGCCAGTAACCCGGGTTTAAATGAAAAACTGTTTTTT.

The chain joins TRBV5-1 to TRBJ2-7; 9 nucleotides line up with TRBD1. Germline CDR1 and CDR2: SGHRS and YFSETQ. CDR3 size: 16 residues. Trimming cost V 2 bases and J 2 bases; bases outside gene matches: 8. CDR3 loop: CASSFAQGQGTYEQYF. The CDR3 DNA sequence: TGCGCCAGCAGCTTCGCCCAGGGACAGGGAACCTACGAGCAGTACTTC.

J is TRBJ2-1 and V is TRBV19, with no clear D. CDR1 and CDR2 from the germline V gene are LNHDA and SQIVND (reference sequence). V shed 5 bases and J shed 0 bases, with 11 bases lying between them. The CDR3 is made up of 15 amino acids. CDR3: CASSQALSSYNEQFF. In DNA, the CDR3 is TGTGCCAGTAGTCAGGCCCTTAGCTCCTACAATGAGCAGTTCTTC.

V usage is TRBV5-8 and J usage is TRBJ1-6, with D maybe TRBD1 (5 bases). CDR3 length equals 14 residues. Trimming shortened V by 6 bases and J by 6 bases, and 13 bases separated the two germline ends. Germline loops: CDR1 SGHTS, CDR2 YDEGEE. As DNA, the CDR3 is TGTGCCAGCAAAGGACGGGGGACTAATTCACCCCTCCACTTT. Translated, it gives CASKGRGTNSPLHF. The whole variable domain, filled in from reference TRBV5-8 and TRBJ1-6, reads EAGVTQSPTHLIKTRGQQATLRCSPISGHTSVYWYQQALGLGLQFLLWYDEGEERNRGNFPPRFSGRQFPNYSSELNVNALELEDSALYLCASKGRGTNSPLHFGNGTRLTVT.

J is TRBJ2-7 and V is TRBV14; 8 bases match TRBD1. The CDR3 has 15 amino acids. In germline, CDR1 is SGHDN, CDR2 FVKESK. The V segment lost 7 bases and the J segment 3 bases; nucleotides outside the gene matches: 11. The CDR3 DNA sequence: TGTGCCAGCACCTATGGACAGGGAGTAGGCTACGAGCAGTACTTC. It translates to CASTYGQGVGYEQYF.

This rearrangement joins TRBV9 to TRBJ2-7; TRBD1 agrees at 9 bases. J was trimmed by 6 bases and V by 4 bases; bases with no gene match: 14. Germline V lookup: CDR1 SGDLS, CDR2 YYNGEE. There are 16 residues in the CDR3. The CDR3 here is CASSFSPGQGRVEQYF. The CDR3 DNA reads TGTGCCAGCAGCTTTTCCCCTGGACAGGGGCGGGTCGAGCAGTACTTC. Supplemented by reference TRBV9 and TRBJ2-7, the full variable domain reads DSGVTQTPKHLITATGQRVTLRCSPRSGDLSVYWYQQSLDQGLQFLIQYYNGEERAKGNILERFSAQQFPDLHSELNLSSLELGDSALYFCASSFSPGQGRVEQYFGPGTRLTVT.

This clone was picked up one time. CDR3 in DNA: TGTGCCAGCAGTGCCACCACGGTAACGAGCTCCTACGAGCAGTACTTC. Translating gives CASSATTVTSSYEQYF. The V gene is TRBV2, the J gene TRBJ2-7; no firm D call. V was pared by 4 bases and J by 0 bases, with 16 bases between. This CDR3 region has 16 residues. Germline V gives CDR1 SNHLY, CDR2 FYNNEI.

This clone was seen a single time. The V and J genes are TRBV13 and TRBJ2-6, with D tentatively TRBD1 (5 bases). Trimming pared 4 bases from V and 1 base from J, leaving 11 bases between. The CDR3 is 16 amino acids. Germline V gene sequence: CDR1 PRHDT, CDR2 FYEKMQ (reference sequence). The CDR3 protein is CASSYRLNSGANVLTF. CDR3 DNA sequence: TGTGCCAGCAGCTACAGGCTAAATTCTGGGGCCAACGTCCTGACTTTC.

The J gene is TRBJ1-2, the V gene TRBV10-3, with TRBD1 as a possible D gene (6 bases). From germline, CDR1 is ENHRY and CDR2 SYGVKD. The CDR3 is made up of 13 amino acids. Trimming took off 5 bases at V and 3 bases at J, with 10 bases between the two ends. DNA for the CDR3: TGTGCCATCAGTCCCGGGACACACTATGGCTACACCTTC. Translation gives CAISPGTHYGYTF.

The V gene is TRBV5-6, the J gene TRBJ2-5, with D tentatively TRBD1 (6 bases). Germline-derived CDR1 and CDR2 are SGHDT and YYEEEE. This CDR3 is built from 14 residues. The ends were cut back, 4 bases at V and 3 bases at J, with 13 bases in the middle. CDR3 nucleotide sequence: TGTGCCAGCAGCCCCTTGGACAGAGAAGAGACCCAGTACTTC. Translating gives CASSPLDREETQYF. The entire variable domain, with the rest obtained from reference TRBV5-6 and TRBJ2-5, is as follows: DAGVTQSPTHLIKTRGQQVTLRCSPKSGHDTVSWYQQALGQGPQFIFQYYEEEERQRGNFPDRFSGHQFPNYSSELNVNALLLGDSALYLCASSPLDREETQYFGPGTRLLVL.

The rearrangement uses TRBV7-2 and TRBJ2-7, with 7 bases lining up with TRBD2. Germline CDR1 and CDR2: SGHTA and FQGNSA. With V trimmed by 1 base and J by 3 bases, 6 bases remained unmatched. The CDR3 totals 15 residues. The CDR3 reads CASSLDGLESYEQYF. The CDR3 nucleotides are TGTGCCAGCAGCTTAGACGGACTAGAGAGCTACGAGCAGTACTTC.

This rearrangement joins TRBV5-4 to TRBJ2-1, with TRBD2 matching over 7 bases. V dropped 2 bases and J dropped 7; count of bases not matched to a gene: 9. This CDR3 is 15 amino acids long. Per germline, CDR1 SGHNT and CDR2 YYREEE (reference sequence). The CDR3 DNA follows: TGTGCCAGCAGCTTCAGCAGCGGGGTTAGAAATGAGCAGTTCTTC. Protein sequence: CASSFSSGVRNEQFF.

The V and J genes are TRBV15 and TRBJ1-2; unclear D gene. Trimming took off 0 bases at V and 4 bases at J, with 12 bases between the two ends. The CDR3 contains 15 residues. CDR1 is LNHNV and CDR2 is YYDKDF in the germline V gene (reference sequence). The CDR3 sequence is CATSRDLGRTYGYTF. The CDR3 bases are TGTGCCACCAGCAGAGATCTGGGCAGAACCTATGGCTACACCTTC.

V usage is TRBV4-3 and J usage is TRBJ1-5; a weak D match, TRBD1 (6 bases). This CDR3 spans 17 amino acids. V was shortened by 0 bases and J by 4 bases, with 16 bases between the two germline ends. Germline V lookup: CDR1 LGHNA, CDR2 YSLEER. The CDR3 protein is CASSQDLPGVENQPQHF. CDR3 coding DNA: TGCGCCAGCAGCCAAGATCTCCCAGGGGTGGAAAATCAGCCCCAGCATTTT.

The chain links TRBV19 to TRBJ2-2; D may be TRBD1 (5 bases). Germline CDR1 LNHDA, CDR2 SQIVND (reference sequence). Trimming stripped 10 bases from V and 0 bases from J, with 15 bases between. The CDR3 runs 15 residues. This CDR3 is CATGPGYTNTGELFF. Here the CDR3 DNA reads TGTGCCACCGGCCCAGGGTATACGAACACCGGGGAGCTGTTTTTT.